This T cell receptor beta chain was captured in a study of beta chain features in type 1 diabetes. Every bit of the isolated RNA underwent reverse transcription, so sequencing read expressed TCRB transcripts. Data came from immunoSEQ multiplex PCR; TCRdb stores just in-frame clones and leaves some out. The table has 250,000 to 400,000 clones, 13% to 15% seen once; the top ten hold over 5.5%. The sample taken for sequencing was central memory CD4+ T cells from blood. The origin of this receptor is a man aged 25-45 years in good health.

DNA of the CDR3: TGTGCCAGCAGTTTCGGACAGTCCTATGGCTACACCTTC. Its protein product is CASSFGQSYGYTF. The chain joins TRBV28 to TRBJ1-2, with D tentatively TRBD1 (6 bases). The germline CDR1 and CDR2 sequences are MDHEN and SYDVKM. Trimming pared 3 bases from V and 4 bases from J, leaving 9 bases between. The CDR3 contains 13 residues.